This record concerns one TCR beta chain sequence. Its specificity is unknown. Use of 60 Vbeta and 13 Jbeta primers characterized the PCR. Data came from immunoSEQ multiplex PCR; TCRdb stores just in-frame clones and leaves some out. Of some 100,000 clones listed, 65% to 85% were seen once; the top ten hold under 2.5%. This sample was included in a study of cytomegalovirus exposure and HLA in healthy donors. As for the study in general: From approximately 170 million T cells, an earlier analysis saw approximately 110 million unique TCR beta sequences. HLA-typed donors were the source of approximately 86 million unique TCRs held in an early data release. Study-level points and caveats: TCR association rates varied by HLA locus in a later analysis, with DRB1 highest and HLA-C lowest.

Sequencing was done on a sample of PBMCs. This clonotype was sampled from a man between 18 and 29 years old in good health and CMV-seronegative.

This CDR3 is CASSRDLDTGLTEAFF. CDR3 sequence (DNA): TGTGCCAGCAGCCGAGATCTGGACACGGGCTTAACTGAAGCTTTCTTT. This chain uses TRBV14 with TRBJ1-1, with D maybe TRBD1 (5 bases). CDR1 is SGHDN, CDR2 FVKESK, per germline. This CDR3 has 16 amino acids. With 4 bases removed from V and 5 bases from J, the gap between germline ends came to 20 bases.